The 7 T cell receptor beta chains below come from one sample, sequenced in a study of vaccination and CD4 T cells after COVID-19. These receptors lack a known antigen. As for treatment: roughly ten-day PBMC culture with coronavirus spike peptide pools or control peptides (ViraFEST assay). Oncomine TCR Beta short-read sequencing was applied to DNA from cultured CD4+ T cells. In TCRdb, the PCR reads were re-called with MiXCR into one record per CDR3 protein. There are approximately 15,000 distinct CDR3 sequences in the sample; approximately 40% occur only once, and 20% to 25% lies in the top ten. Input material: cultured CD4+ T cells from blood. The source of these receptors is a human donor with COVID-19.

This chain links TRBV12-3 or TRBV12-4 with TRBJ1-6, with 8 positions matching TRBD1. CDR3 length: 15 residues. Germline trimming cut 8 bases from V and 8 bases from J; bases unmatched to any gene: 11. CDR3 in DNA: TGTGCCAGCTTTAAGGACAGGGACGGTTATTCACCCCTCCACTTT. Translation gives CASFKDRDGYSPLHF.

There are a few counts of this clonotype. CDR3: CATSTGTGTQYF. CDR3 coding DNA: TGTGCTACCAGCACAGGCACGGGGACGCAGTATTTT. The rearrangement uses TRBV6-1 and TRBJ2-3; D is perhaps TRBD1 or TRBD2 (5 bases each). The length of the CDR3 is 12 residues. Germline V gene sequence: CDR1 MNHNS, CDR2 SASEGT.

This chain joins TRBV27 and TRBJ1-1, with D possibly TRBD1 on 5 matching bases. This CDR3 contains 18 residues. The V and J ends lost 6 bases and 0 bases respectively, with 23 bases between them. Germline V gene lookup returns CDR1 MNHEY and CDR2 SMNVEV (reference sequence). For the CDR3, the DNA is TGTGCCAGCAGAAAAACTTCGTACAGGAACTTCATGAACACTGAAGCTTTCTTT. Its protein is CASRKTSYRNFMNTEAFF.

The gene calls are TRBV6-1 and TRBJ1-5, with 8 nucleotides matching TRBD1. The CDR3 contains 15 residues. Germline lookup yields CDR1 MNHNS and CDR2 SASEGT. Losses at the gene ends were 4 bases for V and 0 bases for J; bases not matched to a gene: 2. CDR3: CASSAGGYSNQPQHF. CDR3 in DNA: TGTGCCAGCAGTGCAGGGGGCTATAGCAATCAGCCCCAGCATTTT.

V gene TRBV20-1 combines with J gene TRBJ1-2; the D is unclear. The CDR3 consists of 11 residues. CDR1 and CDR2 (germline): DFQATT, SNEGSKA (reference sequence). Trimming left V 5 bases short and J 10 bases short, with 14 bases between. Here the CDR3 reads CSAWKQPFYTF. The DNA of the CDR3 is TGCAGTGCTTGGAAACAGCCCTTCTACACCTTC.

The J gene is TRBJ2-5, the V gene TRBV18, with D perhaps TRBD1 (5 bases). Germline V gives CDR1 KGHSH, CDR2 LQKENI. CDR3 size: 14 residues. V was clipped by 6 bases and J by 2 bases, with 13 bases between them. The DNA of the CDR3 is TGTGCCAGCTCGCCAGACAGAGCGCAAGAGACCCAGTACTTC. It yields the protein CASSPDRAQETQYF. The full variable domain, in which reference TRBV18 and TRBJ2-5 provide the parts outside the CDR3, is NAGVMQNPRHLVRRRGQEARLRCSPMKGHSHVYWYRQLPEEGLKFMVYLQKENIIDESGMPKERFSAEFPKEGPSILRIQQVVRGDSAAYFCASSPDRAQETQYFGPGTRLLVL.

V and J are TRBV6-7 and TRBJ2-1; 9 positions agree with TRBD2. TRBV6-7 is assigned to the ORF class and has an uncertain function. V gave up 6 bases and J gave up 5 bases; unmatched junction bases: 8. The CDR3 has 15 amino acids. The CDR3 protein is CASSRPTSGHNEQFF. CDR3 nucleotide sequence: TGTGCCAGCAGCCGTCCGACTAGCGGACACAATGAGCAGTTCTTC.